The rows below give T cell receptor beta chains drawn from one sample of a study of human T cells and chemical hapten exposure. TCRdb ran MiXCR on the RACE reads and lists one entry per CDR3 protein. This table holds roughly 120,000 distinct CDR3 sequences, 12% found once. The specimen was whole blood, collected in connection with sensitization to the hapten diphenylcyclopropenone (DPC). These receptors were taken from a woman aged 45 to 65 with alopecia areata. Some clones in this sample may be carry-over from other donors' samples. Each CDR3 is given with its conserved first and last residue. D genes are given only for firm matches. Expanded clones get a size class; other rows say once, few or many, or leave the size out.

CDR3 DNA	CDR3 protein	clone size	J gene	D gene	V gene
TGTGCCAGCAGTACAGGGTTATACAATGAGCAGTTCTTC	CASSTGLYNEQFF	many	TRBJ2-1	NA	TRBV6-2/TRBV6-3
TGCGCCAGCAGCCCCGGGATGGTCCTAGCGGATACGCAGTATTTT	CASSPGMVLADTQYF	many	TRBJ2-3	NA	TRBV5-1
TGTGCCAGCTCACCAGGGATGGATTCACCCCTCCACTTT	CASSPGMDSPLHF	few	TRBJ1-6	NA	TRBV18
TGTGCCAGCAGTCCCGAGTTGGCCCTTCGCTACGAGCAGTACTTC	CASSPELALRYEQYF	many	TRBJ2-7	NA	TRBV12-3/TRBV12-4
TGTGCCAGCAGCTTCACACAGGGACGGAAAGAGACCCAGTACTTC	CASSFTQGRKETQYF	few	TRBJ2-5	NA	TRBV7-8
TGTGCCAGCAGTACCGGGACTAGTCGGGCAGATACGCAGTATTTT	CASSTGTSRADTQYF	few	TRBJ2-3	TRBD2	TRBV27
TGTGCCAGCAGGAGGGTAGTCCCACAAGAGACCCAGTACTTC	CASRRVVPQETQYF	NA	TRBJ2-5	NA	TRBV2
TGTGCCAGCTCACCATTTTATACGCAGTATTTT	CASSPFYTQYF	NA	TRBJ2-3	NA	TRBV18
TGTGCCAGCATTGAGAAGAACAGGGTCAATCAGCCCCAGCATTTT	CASIEKNRVNQPQHF	many	TRBJ1-5	NA	TRBV28
TGTGCCATCAGTGAGTCGTTGGGCCCGGGACAGTCACCCCTCCACTTT	CAISESLGPGQSPLHF	few	TRBJ1-6	TRBD1	TRBV10-3
TGTGCCAGCAGCCCTTCGACTGGGGCTATGAACGAGCAGTACTTC	CASSPSTGAMNEQYF	NA	TRBJ2-7	NA	TRBV5-4
TGCGCCAGCAGCCTAGGGTCTCTCCCGGCCCCTTTGGATGAGCAGTTCTTC	CASSLGSLPAPLDEQFF	many	TRBJ2-1	NA	TRBV5-1
TGTGCCAGCAGCTTCCGGACTAGCCAGACCGGGGAGCTGTTTTTT	CASSFRTSQTGELFF	few	TRBJ2-2	TRBD2	TRBV3-1
TGCAGCGTTGCTACGCAAGACAGGGACTACGAGCAGTACTTC	CSVATQDRDYEQYF	many	TRBJ2-7	TRBD1	TRBV29-1
TGTGCTAGCAGCTTACTAGGTCCAGGGAACACAGATACGCAGTATTTT	CASSLLGPGNTDTQYF	NA	TRBJ2-3	NA	TRBV7-7
TGCGCCAGCACCTCCGGGTTTCAGTACGAAAAACTGTTTTTT	CASTSGFQYEKLFF	few	TRBJ1-4	NA	TRBV5-1
TGTGCCAGCGATTTACAGGGAATTGATCAGCCCCAGCATTTT	CASDLQGIDQPQHF	many	TRBJ1-5	NA	TRBV2
TGTGCCAGCAGAGACAGGGGAGGTTCACCCCTCCACTTT	CASRDRGGSPLHF	NA	TRBJ1-6	TRBD1	TRBV7-2
TGTGCCAGCAGTTTAGGGGCCTACAATGAGCAGTTCTTC	CASSLGAYNEQFF	many	TRBJ2-1	NA	TRBV12-3/TRBV12-4
TGTGCCAGCAGACTGGACAACTCCTACGAGCAGTACTTC	CASRLDNSYEQYF	NA	TRBJ2-7	NA	TRBV2
TGTGCCAGCAGCTTAGGCGGGGTAGGGAACTACAATGAGCAGTTCTTC	CASSLGGVGNYNEQFF	many	TRBJ2-1	NA	TRBV11-3
TGCAGCGTTGATTATCCGGGTCTCACTGGAAACACCATATATTTT	CSVDYPGLTGNTIYF	few	TRBJ1-3	NA	TRBV29-1
TGCGCCAGCAGCCAAGATCTAGCCGGTCGGTACGAGCAGTACTTC	CASSQDLAGRYEQYF	many	TRBJ2-7	NA	TRBV4-3
TGTGCCAGCAGCTTAAAACCCGCCTACGAGCAGTACTTC	CASSLKPAYEQYF	many	TRBJ2-7	NA	TRBV7-2
TGCAGTGCCTTCCCGGGGGGAGAGAGAGGCGGGGAGCAGTTCTTC	CSAFPGGERGGEQFF	many	TRBJ2-1	TRBD2	TRBV20-1
TGTGCCAGCAGCTCCCCCCCTAGCGGGAGGGACTACGAGCAGTACTTC	CASSSPPSGRDYEQYF	few	TRBJ2-7	TRBD2	TRBV7-2
TGCGCCAGCAGCCAAGGGGGGGGGCTCACTGAAGCTTTCTTT	CASSQGGGLTEAFF	NA	TRBJ1-1	NA	TRBV4-3
TGTGCCAGCATCGGGACAGTCAATCAGCCCCAGCATTTT	CASIGTVNQPQHF	NA	TRBJ1-5	TRBD1	TRBV28
TGTGCCAGCAGCTTAGGGTCCCTATTGGCGGGGGGGGCAGATACGCAGTATTTT	CASSLGSLLAGGADTQYF	few	TRBJ2-3	TRBD2	TRBV7-2
TGTGCCAGCAGCAAGGGAGAGGGCGACTATGGCTACACCTTC	CASSKGEGDYGYTF	few	TRBJ1-2	NA	TRBV3-1
TGCGCCAGCAGCTCGGGACAGGGATTGCCCGGGGAGCTGTTTTTT	CASSSGQGLPGELFF	NA	TRBJ2-2	TRBD1	TRBV5-1
TGTGCCAGCAGTAAAGGACTAGTCTCCTACAATGAGCAGTTCTTC	CASSKGLVSYNEQFF	few	TRBJ2-1	TRBD2	TRBV12-3/TRBV12-4
TGTGCCAGCAGCCAAGATTACCTAGCGGGTGTTTACGAGCAGTTCTTC	CASSQDYLAGVYEQFF	NA	TRBJ2-1	TRBD2	TRBV4-2
TGTGCCAGCAGCCCCCAGGGGATTCAGTACTTC	CASSPQGIQYF	NA	TRBJ2-4	NA	TRBV7-2
TGTGCCAGCAGTTACAGGGGGATTTCCTACGAGCAGTACTTC	CASSYRGISYEQYF	many	TRBJ2-7	NA	TRBV6-6
TGTGCCAGCAGCCCGATCCGATACGAGCAGTACTTC	CASSPIRYEQYF	NA	TRBJ2-7	NA	TRBV7-2
TGCAGCCAAGCCGGGACTAGCGGGAGGGAGCAGTACTTC	CSQAGTSGREQYF	many	TRBJ2-7	TRBD2	TRBV20-1
TGTGCCAGCAACCCGCCAGGCACAGATACGCAGTATTTT	CASNPPGTDTQYF	many	TRBJ2-3	NA	TRBV6-1
TGTGCCAGCAGTTTAATTCCGGGGGACACTGAAGCTTTCTTT	CASSLIPGDTEAFF	many	TRBJ1-1	NA	TRBV12-3/TRBV12-4
TGTGCCGTAAGCACATGGGATCGCTACACCTTC	CAVSTWDRYTF	NA	TRBJ1-2	NA	TRBV28
TGTGCCAGCAGCCAGGGAGGAGAGTGGGAAGGCGAGCAGTACTTC	CASSQGGEWEGEQYF	many	TRBJ2-7	NA	TRBV3-1
TGTGCCAGCGCCCCGGGCTCAGGGGGCAGAGATACGCAGTATTTT	CASAPGSGGRDTQYF	NA	TRBJ2-3	TRBD1	TRBV18
TGTGCCAGCAGCTTAGTGGGCGGTCCCAATCAGCCCCAGCATTTT	CASSLVGGPNQPQHF	NA	TRBJ1-5	NA	TRBV7-2
TGTGCCAGCAGCTTGGACCAGGGGTGGCGGTCGGGCAACACTGAAGCTTTCTTT	CASSLDQGWRSGNTEAFF	NA	TRBJ1-1	NA	TRBV5-4
TGCAGTGCTCGGACTGAGTCCTACGAGCAGTACTTC	CSARTESYEQYF	NA	TRBJ2-7	NA	TRBV20-1
TGTGCCAGCAGCTTAGGCTGGGCGGGGAACACAGATACGCAGTATTTT	CASSLGWAGNTDTQYF	many	TRBJ2-3	NA	TRBV7-6
TGTGCCAGCAGCTCCCCGCGCTCTGGGGCCAACGTCCTGACTTTC	CASSSPRSGANVLTF	many	TRBJ2-6	NA	TRBV11-2
TGCGCCAGCAGCTTGGCCGTCCAGGGCCATGAAAAACTGTTTTTT	CASSLAVQGHEKLFF	many	TRBJ1-4	NA	TRBV5-1
TGTGCCAGCAGCTCTGCCGGGACAAATAATTCACCCCTCCACTTT	CASSSAGTNNSPLHF	few	TRBJ1-6	NA	TRBV7-9
TGCGCCAGCAGCTTGTTCGGGAAGGACACTGAAGCTTTCTTT	CASSLFGKDTEAFF	few	TRBJ1-1	NA	TRBV5-1
TGTGCCAGCAGTCCGACAGGGGGGGGTCAGCCCCAGCATTTT	CASSPTGGGQPQHF	many	TRBJ1-5	TRBD1	TRBV2